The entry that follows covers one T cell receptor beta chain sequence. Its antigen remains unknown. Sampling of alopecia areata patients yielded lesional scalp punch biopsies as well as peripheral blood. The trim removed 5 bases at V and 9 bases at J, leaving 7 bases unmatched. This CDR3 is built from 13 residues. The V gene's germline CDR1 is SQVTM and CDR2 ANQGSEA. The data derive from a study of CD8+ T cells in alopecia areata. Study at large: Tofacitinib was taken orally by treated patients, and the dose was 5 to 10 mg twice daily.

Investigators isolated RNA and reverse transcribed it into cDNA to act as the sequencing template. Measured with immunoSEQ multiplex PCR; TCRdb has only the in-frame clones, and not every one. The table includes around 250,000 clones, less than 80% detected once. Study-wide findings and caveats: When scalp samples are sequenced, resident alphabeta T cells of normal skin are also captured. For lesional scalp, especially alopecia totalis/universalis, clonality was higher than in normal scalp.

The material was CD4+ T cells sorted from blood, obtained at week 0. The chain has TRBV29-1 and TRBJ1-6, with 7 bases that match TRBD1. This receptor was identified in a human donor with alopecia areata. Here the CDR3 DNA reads TGCAGCGTTCGACAGGGCGCTGGTTCACCCCTCCACTTT. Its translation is CSVRQGAGSPLHF. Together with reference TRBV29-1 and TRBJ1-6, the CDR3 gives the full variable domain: SAVISQKPSRDICQRGTSLTIQCQVDSQVTMMFWYRQQPGQSLTLIATANQGSEATYESGFVIDKFPISRPNLTFSTLTVSNMSPEDSSIYLCSVRQGAGSPLHFGNGTRLTVT.